One T cell receptor beta chain is described in this entry. Its target is unknown. This sample is drawn from a study of cytomegalovirus exposure and HLA in healthy donors. General study findings and limits: Later analysis identified a missense DCLRE1C variant that was linked to TCR beta V- and J-gene trimming. Previous analysis showed most TCR beta V segments were productive about 90% or about 30% of the time.

This CDR3 comprises 14 residues. The germline V gene encodes CDR1 MNHEY and CDR2 SMNVEV (reference sequence). The V segment lost 4 bases and the J segment 5 bases; nucleotides outside the gene matches: 8. The PCR contained 60 Vbeta and 13 Jbeta primers. The protocol was immunoSEQ multiplex PCR, while the TCRdb copy is restricted to in-frame clones and leaves out a portion. In the table there are 150,000 to 200,000 clones, around 90% of which are singletons. V is TRBV27 and J is TRBJ2-7; 7 bases are shared with TRBD2. This receptor was obtained from a boy younger than 10 in good health and CMV-seronegative. Material for sequencing was PBMCs. CDR3 in amino acids: CASSSQRGWNEQYF. In nucleotides, the CDR3 is TGTGCCAGCAGTTCCCAGCGGGGATGGAACGAGCAGTACTTC.